Each of the 6 T cell receptor beta chains below was sequenced from the same sample in a study of beta chain features in type 1 diabetes. Study findings and constraints: Among patients with Type 1 diabetes, TCRB CDR3s were moderately but significantly shorter in every one of the four CD4+ subsets.

These receptors have no identified antigens. Reverse transcribing all isolated RNA meant expressed TCRB transcripts were sequenced. The repertoire was sequenced with immunoSEQ multiplex PCR; TCRdb's copy has only in-frame clones and lacks some. Of some 200,000 clones listed, roughly 17% were seen once; the top ten hold approximately 0.087%. Source material: naive CD4+ T cells from blood. The receptors here all came from a man aged 30 to 39 with type 1 diabetes.

A few counts support this clone. This rearrangement joins TRBV7-9 to TRBJ2-5; TRBD1 matches at 8 bases. CDR1 and CDR2 (germline): SEHNR, FQNEAQ (reference sequence). V lost 4 bases, J lost 4 bases, and 11 bases stayed unmatched. The CDR3 is 16 amino acids. The CDR3 protein is CASSSTENTGGETQYF. The CDR3 region has the DNA TGTGCCAGCAGCTCTACGGAAAACACAGGGGGAGAGACCCAGTACTTC.

This clone has more than one count but fewer than ten. CDR3 sequence: CASSIRETQYF. The CDR3 DNA sequence: TGTGCCAGCAGCATCCGAGAGACCCAGTACTTC. The chain links TRBV7-9 to TRBJ2-5, with unresolved D. This CDR3 contains 11 residues. Germline CDR1 and CDR2: SEHNR and FQNEAQ (reference sequence). Trimming took off 5 bases at V and 4 bases at J, with 5 bases between the two ends.

This clone occurred a few times. The V gene is TRBV9, the J gene TRBJ1-2; D call uncertain. CDR1 is SGDLS, CDR2 YYNGEE, per germline. The ends were cut back, 0 bases at V and 0 bases at J, with 6 bases in the middle. This CDR3 region has 14 residues. The CDR3 region is CASSVDLSNYGYTF. The CDR3 DNA reads TGTGCCAGCAGCGTAGATCTGTCTAACTATGGCTACACCTTC.

This clone has a handful of counts. This chain connects TRBV30 to TRBJ1-5; 12 positions agree with TRBD1. The J segment lost 7 bases and the V segment lost 2 bases, leaving 3 bases of the junction unmatched. The germline V gene has CDR1 GTSNPN and CDR2 SVGIG (reference sequence). The CDR3 spans 14 residues. For the CDR3, the DNA is TGTGCCTGGAGTCTGGGACAGGGGGCACAGCCCCAGCATTTT. It codes for CAWSLGQGAQPQHF.

This clone was seen only a few times. This CDR3 is also generated by other DNA sequences in the sample. The chain joins TRBV7-6 to TRBJ2-5; no reliable D call. In germline, CDR1 is SGHVS, CDR2 FNYEAQ. Trimming shortened V by 5 bases and J by 2 bases, and 3 bases separated the two germline ends. The CDR3 sequence is 11 residues long. The CDR3 DNA follows: TGTGCCAGCAGCCCACAAGAGACCCAGTACTTC. Protein product: CASSPQETQYF. The full variable domain, its missing parts supplied by reference TRBV7-6 and TRBJ2-5, is GAGVSQSPRYKVTKRGQDVALRCDPISGHVSLYWYRQALGQGPEFLTYFNYEAQQDKSGLPNDRFSAERPEGSISTLTIQRTEQRDSAMYRCASSPQETQYFGPGTRLLVL.

This clone appeared a few times. The chain uses TRBV4-3 and TRBJ1-4, with D unclear. The CDR3 is made up of 15 amino acids. Trimming took 1 base from V and 7 from J, leaving 13 bases between them. Germline CDR1 reads LGHNA; CDR2 reads YSLEER. CDR3 sequence reads: CASSQVTSGGEKLFF. The CDR3 DNA is TGCGCCAGCAGCCAAGTGACATCAGGAGGTGAAAAACTGTTTTTT.